This T cell receptor beta chain was recovered during a study of TIL therapy for anti-PD-1-resistant metastatic lung cancer (dated by TCRdb to the early 2020s). Background on the whole study: Tumors were collected before any PD-1/PD-L1 blockade, after which patients were given nivolumab, and patients who progressed were given lymphodepletion, an infusion of expanded TIL and IL-2. Enrolled patients had a median age of around 51 years (range about 38-80) and a median tumor PD-L1 proportion score of less than 7.5%. The cohort was composed predominantly of lung adenocarcinoma, with a few EGFR-mutant and two ALK-rearranged tumors included, and half of patients were identified as current or former smokers. A median non-synonymous tumor mutation burden of approximately 1.5 mutations per megabase was determined across the cohort by whole-exome sequencing. Tumor and peripheral blood T cell receptor beta sequencing was used to track clonotypes across tumor, expanded TIL product and serial blood samples. Overall results and qualifications from the work: Because the cohort was highly selected, with more treatment-naive, never-smoker and oncogene-addicted patients than is typical, generalizability is limited. The study protocol defined all tumor marker inferences as exploratory. Infused TIL clonotypes partially replaced the baseline peripheral repertoire then decayed over months, with no apparent association between persistence and response.

Taken with the paper, the label for time point translates to: pre-treatment sample, taken before nivolumab and TIL therapy. Adults with stage 4 NSCLC were enrolled from October 2017 to January 2020 in a dual-center phase I trial. The samples were obtained from a phase I trial that was single-arm and open-label and tested tumor-infiltrating lymphocyte therapy combined with nivolumab in advanced non-small cell lung cancer. Blood mononuclear cells were isolated from EDTA tubes by Ficoll gradient and were snap-frozen as pellets, and DNA was extracted with a Qiagen mini-prep kit. Remarks on this clone: Its antigen specificity is not known. Base qualities are not provided; no much larger clone lies one nucleotide away.

CDR1 and CDR2 were assigned from the germline V gene (reference sequence) as MNHEY and SMNVEV. Ends trimmed: V by 4 bases, J by 5 bases; bases unmatched to a gene: 9. There are 15 amino acids in the CDR3, from cysteine to phenylalanine inclusive. The read is trimmed to its CDR3 DNA, 45 bases read in frame from base 1. TCR beta CDR3 regions were amplified from genomic DNA with the immunoSEQ v3 hsTCRB kit using bias-controlled multiplex PCR. The TCR libraries were sequenced on an Illumina NextSeq 500 to around 1.9 million read pairs for survey level or roughly 4.5-6.5 million read pairs for deep level. The original pipeline was this. V, D and J genes were assigned, non-productive sequences were removed, and clonality was reported by immunoSEQ Analyzer software. Repertoires were compared by productive Simpson clonality and by the Morisita overlap index of productive TRB rearrangements between infused TIL and blood. The absolute count of a clonotype in blood was estimated by multiplying the lymphocyte count by the CD3+ fraction and by the productive frequency of the clone. This is the immuneACCESS table as TCRdb keeps it, with only in-frame sequences that have V and J called. A part of the clones is gone; compared with another copy, unresolved V genes explain less than half, and the rest is unexplained. V and J calls and clone size come straight from that table; D and trimming were deduced from the DNA. For this sample the table gives around 59,000 clones, of which under 75% were detected only once. 5.5% to 8.5% of the sample comes from the top ten.

The V and J genes are TRBV27 and TRBJ2-5; 8 of the junction bases match TRBD2. The sequence came from a person aged 25 to 80 with non-small cell lung cancer. The source material was blood, sampled at baseline. The sequence in DNA is TGTGCCAGCAGTTCACTAGCGGACCCCTTGGAGACCCAGTACTTC. Translated, it gives CASSSLADPLETQYF.